This is a list of T cell receptor beta chains from one sample in a study of human T cells and chemical hapten exposure. Using its own MiXCR run on the RACE reads, TCRdb lists one record per CDR3 protein. This table has 50,000 to 80,000 distinct CDR3 sequences, approximately 11% appearing once. The sample here was whole blood, taken in connection with sensitization to the hapten diphenylcyclopropenone (DPC). These receptors were obtained from a young woman with alopecia areata. Some clones in this sample may be carry-over from other donors' samples. The CDR3 runs from the conserved cysteine through the conserved F or W. A D gene is named only where the DNA matches it firmly. The listing skips clone size in some rows; elsewhere it reads once, few, many or a size class.

d_call: TRBD1; v_call: TRBV2; j_call: TRBJ2-6; cdr3_length: 15; clone_size: few; cdr3_nt: TGTGCCAGCAACAGGGACAGCTCTGGGGCCAACGTCCTGACTTTC; cdr3_aa: CASNRDSSGANVLTF
d_call: TRBD1; v_call: TRBV7-9; j_call: TRBJ1-3; cdr3_length: 15; clone_size: few; cdr3_nt: TGTGCCAGCAGCTCCGGGACAGGGAGGGGAAACACCATATATTTT; cdr3_aa: CASSSGTGRGNTIYF
d_call: TRBD1; v_call: TRBV28; j_call: TRBJ2-4; cdr3_length: 14; clone_size: few; cdr3_nt: TGTGCCAGCAGTCCCACAGGGGACAAAAACATTCAGTACTTC; cdr3_aa: CASSPTGDKNIQYF
d_call: -; v_call: TRBV28; j_call: TRBJ1-2; cdr3_length: 11; clone_size: -; cdr3_nt: TGTGCCAGCAGTACCCACTATGGCTACACCTTC; cdr3_aa: CASSTHYGYTF
d_call: -; v_call: TRBV3-1; j_call: TRBJ2-3; cdr3_length: 14; clone_size: -; cdr3_nt: TGTGCCAGCAGCCCCGGGACTTATCTAGATACGCAGTATTTT; cdr3_aa: CASSPGTYLDTQYF
d_call: -; v_call: TRBV28; j_call: TRBJ1-2; cdr3_length: 12; clone_size: few; cdr3_nt: TGTGCCAGCAGCAATCAAGGCTATGGCTACACCTTC; cdr3_aa: CASSNQGYGYTF
d_call: TRBD1; v_call: TRBV28; j_call: TRBJ2-2; cdr3_length: 13; clone_size: -; cdr3_nt: TGTGCCATAAAGCAGGGGGCTGACGGGGAGCTGTTTTTT; cdr3_aa: CAIKQGADGELFF
d_call: -; v_call: TRBV28; j_call: TRBJ1-1; cdr3_length: 10; clone_size: -; cdr3_nt: TGTGCCAGCAGTTCCCGAGGGGCTTTCTTT; cdr3_aa: CASSSRGAFF
d_call: -; v_call: TRBV12-5; j_call: TRBJ1-1; cdr3_length: 15; clone_size: many; cdr3_nt: TGTGCTAGTGGTCCCCCCACGGGCCCGGGGACTGAAGCTTTCTTT; cdr3_aa: CASGPPTGPGTEAFF
d_call: -; v_call: TRBV3-1; j_call: TRBJ1-5; cdr3_length: 15; clone_size: many; cdr3_nt: TGTGCCAGCAGCCTCACCGGGTCTTACAATCAGCCCCAGCATTTT; cdr3_aa: CASSLTGSYNQPQHF
d_call: -; v_call: TRBV7-7; j_call: TRBJ1-4; cdr3_length: 14; clone_size: many; cdr3_nt: TGTGCCAGCAGCCCGGGGAGAGGTGGTGAAAAACTGTTTTTT; cdr3_aa: CASSPGRGGEKLFF
d_call: -; v_call: TRBV7-2; j_call: TRBJ1-4; cdr3_length: 14; clone_size: few; cdr3_nt: TGTGCCAGCAGCTTATGGATGGGTGAAGAAAAACTGTTTTTT; cdr3_aa: CASSLWMGEEKLFF
d_call: -; v_call: TRBV11-2; j_call: TRBJ2-1; cdr3_length: 14; clone_size: -; cdr3_nt: TGTGCCAGCAGCCCCGTTTGGGGCCGGAATGAGCAGTTCTTC; cdr3_aa: CASSPVWGRNEQFF
d_call: -; v_call: TRBV12-5; j_call: TRBJ2-5; cdr3_length: 17; clone_size: few; cdr3_nt: TGTGCTAGTGGTACTAGGGGACTTGACACGTACCAAGAGACCCAGTACTTC; cdr3_aa: CASGTRGLDTYQETQYF
d_call: TRBD1; v_call: TRBV5-1; j_call: TRBJ2-7; cdr3_length: 14; clone_size: -; cdr3_nt: TGCGCCAGCAGCTTTGACAGGGGGCCCTACGAGCAGTACTTC; cdr3_aa: CASSFDRGPYEQYF
d_call: TRBD2; v_call: TRBV6-5; j_call: TRBJ2-7; cdr3_length: 15; clone_size: few; cdr3_nt: TGTGCCAGCAGTTACTCGGGACTAGCGGGGGACGAGCAGTACTTC; cdr3_aa: CASSYSGLAGDEQYF
d_call: -; v_call: TRBV6-2/TRBV6-3; j_call: TRBJ2-7; cdr3_length: 12; clone_size: -; cdr3_nt: TGTGCCAGCAGTTCCCCCAATGCCGAGCAGTACTTC; cdr3_aa: CASSSPNAEQYF
d_call: -; v_call: TRBV4-3; j_call: TRBJ2-7; cdr3_length: 16; clone_size: -; cdr3_nt: TGCGCCAGCAGCCAAGATCGACAGGCCCCTTCCTACGAGCAGTACTTC; cdr3_aa: CASSQDRQAPSYEQYF
d_call: -; v_call: TRBV13; j_call: TRBJ2-7; cdr3_length: 13; clone_size: many; cdr3_nt: TGTGCCAGCAGCTTACAGGCCACCTACGAGCAGTACTTC; cdr3_aa: CASSLQATYEQYF
d_call: -; v_call: TRBV19; j_call: TRBJ2-3; cdr3_length: 15; clone_size: many; cdr3_nt: TGTGCCAGTAACGGCGGTGGGGGAACAAAATATACGCAGTATTTT; cdr3_aa: CASNGGGGTKYTQYF
d_call: -; v_call: TRBV18; j_call: TRBJ1-3; cdr3_length: 17; clone_size: -; cdr3_nt: TGTGCCAGCTCACCACCGCGGGGGGTCCCCTCTGGAAACACCATATATTTT; cdr3_aa: CASSPPRGVPSGNTIYF
d_call: TRBD1; v_call: TRBV5-1; j_call: TRBJ2-5; cdr3_length: 14; clone_size: -; cdr3_nt: TGCGCCAGCAGCCCGGGACAGGGGCTTGAGACCCAGTACTTC; cdr3_aa: CASSPGQGLETQYF
d_call: -; v_call: TRBV30; j_call: TRBJ2-5; cdr3_length: 13; clone_size: many; cdr3_nt: TGTGCCTGGACGTCTGGCTCCCAAGAGACCCAGTACTTC; cdr3_aa: CAWTSGSQETQYF
d_call: -; v_call: TRBV15; j_call: TRBJ1-2; cdr3_length: 14; clone_size: -; cdr3_nt: TGTGCCACCAGCAGAGTCAGGAGGGAGTATGGCTACACCTTC; cdr3_aa: CATSRVRREYGYTF
d_call: TRBD1; v_call: TRBV30; j_call: TRBJ2-7; cdr3_length: 14; clone_size: -; cdr3_nt: TGTGCCTGGAGCCCCGGGACAGTAGCCTACGAGCAGTACTTC; cdr3_aa: CAWSPGTVAYEQYF
d_call: -; v_call: TRBV5-1; j_call: TRBJ1-1; cdr3_length: 14; clone_size: many; cdr3_nt: TGCGCCAGCAGCAGGACGGAAATGAACACTGAAGCTTTCTTT; cdr3_aa: CASSRTEMNTEAFF
d_call: -; v_call: TRBV5-1; j_call: TRBJ1-1; cdr3_length: 14; clone_size: many; cdr3_nt: TGCGCCAGCAGCTTAGGGGGAGGAAACACTGAAGCTTTCTTT; cdr3_aa: CASSLGGGNTEAFF
d_call: -; v_call: TRBV18; j_call: TRBJ2-3; cdr3_length: 14; clone_size: few; cdr3_nt: TGTGCCAGCTCACCAACAGGGAGTTCAGATACGCAGTATTTT; cdr3_aa: CASSPTGSSDTQYF
d_call: -; v_call: TRBV29-1; j_call: TRBJ2-5; cdr3_length: 13; clone_size: -; cdr3_nt: TGCAGCGTTGAAAGAAACCTCCAAGAGACCCAGTACTTC; cdr3_aa: CSVERNLQETQYF
d_call: -; v_call: TRBV5-4; j_call: TRBJ2-7; cdr3_length: 14; clone_size: -; cdr3_nt: TGTGCCAGCAGCTCGACCCAAAGCTCCTACGAGCAGTACTTC; cdr3_aa: CASSSTQSSYEQYF
d_call: TRBD2; v_call: TRBV5-1; j_call: TRBJ2-7; cdr3_length: 15; clone_size: many; cdr3_nt: TGCGCCAGCAGCCCGGGACTAGCGGACTACTACGAGCAGTACTTC; cdr3_aa: CASSPGLADYYEQYF
d_call: -; v_call: TRBV7-3; j_call: TRBJ2-1; cdr3_length: 15; clone_size: -; cdr3_nt: TGTGCCAGCAGCTTCACTAGCCGCTCTAACAGTGAGCAGTTCTTC; cdr3_aa: CASSFTSRSNSEQFF
d_call: -; v_call: TRBV14; j_call: TRBJ2-1; cdr3_length: 12; clone_size: -; cdr3_nt: TGTGCCAGCAGCCAAGAGCCCGGGCCGAGGTTCTTC; cdr3_aa: CASSQEPGPRFF
d_call: -; v_call: TRBV5-1; j_call: TRBJ1-1; cdr3_length: 15; clone_size: few; cdr3_nt: TGCGCCAGCAGCTTTTTACGGCAGGAGTTGACTGAAGCTTTCTTT; cdr3_aa: CASSFLRQELTEAFF
d_call: -; v_call: TRBV20-1; j_call: TRBJ1-2; cdr3_length: 14; clone_size: -; cdr3_nt: TGCAGTGCCGCCGCTCAGGGAAGGGGTTTAGGCTACACCTTC; cdr3_aa: CSAAAQGRGLGYTF
d_call: TRBD2; v_call: TRBV7-9; j_call: TRBJ2-7; cdr3_length: 13; clone_size: -; cdr3_nt: TGTGCCAGCAGCTTCTTACTAGCGGGGGGTCTGTACTTC; cdr3_aa: CASSFLLAGGLYF
d_call: -; v_call: TRBV7-2; j_call: TRBJ1-2; cdr3_length: 15; clone_size: many; cdr3_nt: TGTGCCAGCAGCTTAGCGAAGGGGAACGGCTATGGCTACACCTTC; cdr3_aa: CASSLAKGNGYGYTF
d_call: TRBD2; v_call: TRBV5-1; j_call: TRBJ2-3; cdr3_length: 16; clone_size: many; cdr3_nt: TGCGCCAGCACCGAGGTCGGCGGGAGGGCCCCAGATACGCAGTATTTT; cdr3_aa: CASTEVGGRAPDTQYF
d_call: -; v_call: TRBV4-1; j_call: TRBJ1-4; cdr3_length: 19; clone_size: -; cdr3_nt: TGCGCCAGCAGCCAGGATACTAATCACAGGGAGGACACTAATGAAAAACTGTTTTTT; cdr3_aa: CASSQDTNHREDTNEKLFF
d_call: -; v_call: TRBV7-9; j_call: TRBJ1-3; cdr3_length: 10; clone_size: few; cdr3_nt: TGTGCCGTCTCTGGAAACACCATATATTTT; cdr3_aa: CAVSGNTIYF
d_call: -; v_call: TRBV18; j_call: TRBJ2-2; cdr3_length: 14; clone_size: once; cdr3_nt: TGTGCCAGCGTCGGGGGCCTGAACACCGGGGAGCTGTTTTTT; cdr3_aa: CASVGGLNTGELFF
d_call: TRBD2; v_call: TRBV19; j_call: TRBJ2-3; cdr3_length: 16; clone_size: many; cdr3_nt: TGTGCCAGTAGTATTTCACGAGCGGGAGGCACAGATACGCAGTATTTT; cdr3_aa: CASSISRAGGTDTQYF
d_call: -; v_call: TRBV11-2; j_call: TRBJ1-1; cdr3_length: 13; clone_size: -; cdr3_nt: TGTGCCAGCAGCGTGGACCTTTATGCTGAAGCTTTCTTT; cdr3_aa: CASSVDLYAEAFF
d_call: -; v_call: TRBV29-1; j_call: TRBJ2-3; cdr3_length: 14; clone_size: many; cdr3_nt: TGCAGCGTTGGGCCTGGGACTAGCACAGATACGCAGTATTTT; cdr3_aa: CSVGPGTSTDTQYF
d_call: -; v_call: TRBV10-3; j_call: TRBJ2-3; cdr3_length: 12; clone_size: -; cdr3_nt: TGTGCCATCAGCGCTTCCCCCGATACGCAGTATTTT; cdr3_aa: CAISASPDTQYF
d_call: TRBD1; v_call: TRBV5-1; j_call: TRBJ2-7; cdr3_length: 15; clone_size: -; cdr3_nt: TGCGCCAGCAGCTTGGCCGAGGACAGGGCTGACGAGCAGTACTTC; cdr3_aa: CASSLAEDRADEQYF
d_call: TRBD2; v_call: TRBV6-6; j_call: TRBJ2-2; cdr3_length: 15; clone_size: -; cdr3_nt: TGTGCCAGCAGTTACAGCGGGAGGAACACCGGGGAGCTGTTTTTT; cdr3_aa: CASSYSGRNTGELFF
d_call: -; v_call: TRBV4-3; j_call: TRBJ2-3; cdr3_length: 15; clone_size: few; cdr3_nt: TGCGCCAGCAGCAGCGTTGAGGCTGGGACAGATACGCAGTATTTT; cdr3_aa: CASSSVEAGTDTQYF
d_call: TRBD2; v_call: TRBV6-5; j_call: TRBJ2-3; cdr3_length: 14; clone_size: many; cdr3_nt: TGTGCCAGCAGAACTAGCGGGGCTCCAGATACGCAGTATTTT; cdr3_aa: CASRTSGAPDTQYF
d_call: -; v_call: TRBV5-4; j_call: TRBJ2-5; cdr3_length: 13; clone_size: many; cdr3_nt: TGTGCCAGCAGCCAGTCACAGCAAGAGACCCAGTACTTC; cdr3_aa: CASSQSQQETQYF
d_call: -; v_call: TRBV12-3/TRBV12-4; j_call: TRBJ2-3; cdr3_length: 12; clone_size: many; cdr3_nt: TGTGCCAGCAGTTCACGGGGGAATACGCAGTATTTT; cdr3_aa: CASSSRGNTQYF
d_call: TRBD2; v_call: TRBV30; j_call: TRBJ2-7; cdr3_length: 15; clone_size: -; cdr3_nt: TGTGCCTGGAATCTAGCGGGAGGGCGATCGGGGGAGCAGTACTTC; cdr3_aa: CAWNLAGGRSGEQYF
d_call: -; v_call: TRBV2; j_call: TRBJ1-1; cdr3_length: 13; clone_size: -; cdr3_nt: TGTGCCAGCAGTGAAGGGAGGGACACTGAAGCTTTCTTT; cdr3_aa: CASSEGRDTEAFF
d_call: -; v_call: TRBV18; j_call: TRBJ1-1; cdr3_length: 15; clone_size: many; cdr3_nt: TGTGCCAGCTCACCACCGGGAGGGTTTGGCACTGAAGCTTTCTTT; cdr3_aa: CASSPPGGFGTEAFF
d_call: -; v_call: TRBV4-3; j_call: TRBJ2-7; cdr3_length: 15; clone_size: few; cdr3_nt: TGCGCCAGCAGCCTAGACCCGGCAGGAACCTACGAGCAGTACTTC; cdr3_aa: CASSLDPAGTYEQYF
d_call: TRBD2; v_call: TRBV9; j_call: TRBJ2-2; cdr3_length: 16; clone_size: -; cdr3_nt: TGTGCCAGCAGCGGAGGACTAGTCCCGGCGACCGGGGAGCTGTTTTTT; cdr3_aa: CASSGGLVPATGELFF
d_call: -; v_call: TRBV10-3; j_call: TRBJ2-7; cdr3_length: 16; clone_size: many; cdr3_nt: TGTGCCATCAGTCGCCCCCGGGCAGCAAGCTCCTACGAGCAGTACTTC; cdr3_aa: CAISRPRAASSYEQYF